This TCR beta chain was captured by sequencing in a study of patients and donors after allogeneic stem cell transplantation. This clonotype was recorded at least ten times. TCRdb called the RT-PCR reads again in MiXCR, with one record for every CDR3 protein. This sample has about a million distinct CDR3 sequences, with approximately 19% found just once. The CDR3 extends over 12 amino acids. Per germline, CDR1 LNHNV and CDR2 YYDKDF (reference sequence). V was clipped by 9 bases and J by 2 bases, with 9 bases between them. This TCR was recovered from a human donor who was either an allogeneic HSCT recipient or a stem cell or donor lymphocyte infusion donor (not recorded which). It is not recorded whose cells these are; they may come from a transplant donor. The V call is TRBV15, the J call TRBJ2-3; maybe TRBD2 (6 bases). Input material: blood, either unsorted or a sorted T cell fraction (not recorded which). The CDR3 sequence is CATGGTTDTQYF. CDR3 bases: TGTGCCACGGGGGGAACCACAGATACGCAGTATTTT.